What follows are 27 T cell receptor beta chains derived from one specimen sequenced in a study of tissue T cells after allogeneic stem cell transplantation. The method was immunoSEQ multiplex PCR; TCRdb's version includes in-frame clones alone and lacks a portion of them. There are roughly 8,900 clones in the sample; roughly 44% occur only once, and roughly 7.1% lies in the top ten. Stated time point: mouse harvest day 7 after allogeneic transplant. Each mouse received 10^7 T-cell-depleted marrow cells plus 10^6 splenic CD5+ T cells by tail vein. The specimen sequenced was gut tissue. These receptors originate from a female BALB/c mouse given C57BL/6 T cells with graft-versus-host disease after an allogeneic hematopoietic cell transplant.

This clone was picked up a small number of times. Gene names denote mouse genes. The read terminates 1 residue ahead of where the CDR3 ends, so the germline J gene completes it. V and J are TRBV15 and TRBJ2-7; D possibly corresponds to TRBD2 (6 bases). Trimming shortened V by 6 bases and J by 4 bases, and 13 bases separated the two germline ends. The germline V gene encodes CDR1 SGHND and CDR2 FRSKSL. The CDR3 is made up of 13 amino acids. The sequenced part of the CDR3 DNA is TGTGCCAGCAGCTATCCTGGGGTTTATGAACAGTAC. Protein: CASSYPGVYEQY. The complete CDR3 protein is CASSYPGVYEQYF.

This clone is deemed medium-sized (0.01 to 0.1%). Mouse gene names apply. The read finishes 1 residue shy of the CDR3 end, and the germline J gene is used to complete it. The chain uses TRBV12-1 and TRBJ1-2; 9 bases align to TRBD1. In germline, CDR1 is SGHSN, CDR2 HYEKVE. This CDR3 is built from 15 residues. V shed 3 bases and J 5 bases; nucleotides not matched to a gene: 9. The CDR3 protein is CASSFPGTGRSDYTF. Partial CDR3 DNA: TGTGCCAGCTCTTTCCCCGGGACAGGGAGGTCCGACTACACC.

Comment on this clone: The gene names given are mouse names. The read terminates 1 residue ahead of where the CDR3 ends, so the germline J gene completes it. This chain joins TRBV3 and TRBJ2-7; D is perhaps TRBD1 (6 bases). Germline CDR1 and CDR2: SNHLY and FYNGKV (reference sequence). The CDR3 has 13 residues. V gave up 3 bases and J gave up 3 bases, with 9 bases separating them. CDR3 DNA (partial): TGTGCCAGCAGCTTGGGACAATTCTATGAACAGTAC. Its translation is CASSLGQFYEQY. The full CDR3 protein reads CASSLGQFYEQYF.

This clone is termed medium-sized. Each gene name is a mouse one. The CDR3 extends 1 residue past the end of the read, so its final part is completed from the germline J gene. V gene TRBV26 combines with J gene TRBJ1-3, with D tentatively TRBD1 (5 bases). CDR1 and CDR2 (germline): KGHPV, FQNQEV (reference sequence). Trimming shortened V by 6 bases and J by 2 bases, and 8 bases separated the two germline ends. The length of the CDR3 is 13 residues. The CDR3 bases that were read are TGTGCCAGCAGCTGGGGGGCTGGAAATACGCTCTAT. It encodes CASSWGAGNTLY. The entire CDR3 protein reads CASSWGAGNTLYF.

Worth noting for this clone: The gene symbols are mouse symbols. With the read ending 1 residue before the CDR3 end, the germline J gene is used to fill in that end. The V and J genes are TRBV31 and TRBJ2-5, with 8 bases matching TRBD2. The length of the CDR3 is 14 residues. J lost 6 bases, V lost 0 bases, and 5 bases had no gene match. Looked up from germline, CDR1 is GKSSPN and CDR2 is SITVG. CDR3 protein: CAWSLGGAEDTQYF. The sequenced part of the CDR3 DNA is TGTGCCTGGAGTCTAGGGGGGGCGGAGGACACCCAGTAC.

This clone appeared a few times. Gene names refer to mouse genes. With the read ending 1 residue before the CDR3 end, the germline J gene is used to fill in that end. The chain recombines TRBV26 with TRBJ2-5, with 7 nucleotides matching TRBD1. This CDR3 has 13 amino acids. CDR1 and CDR2 (germline): KGHPV, FQNQEV (reference sequence). V was pared by 3 bases and J by 3 bases, with 0 bases of the junction left unmatched. The CDR3 spells CASSLRGQDTQYF. CDR3 DNA, as far as it was read: TGTGCCAGCAGTCTCAGGGGGCAAGACACCCAGTAC.

In the case of this clone: Gene names follow the mouse nomenclature. The observed sequence ends 1 residue before the CDR3 terminus, with the missing tail filled in from the germline J gene. The chain links TRBV26 to TRBJ1-2, with D unresolved. There are 14 residues in the CDR3. Trimming pared 6 bases from V and 0 bases from J, leaving 11 bases between. Looked up from germline, CDR1 is KGHPV and CDR2 is FQNQEV (reference sequence). CDR3 bases read: TGTGCCAGCAGCCCGAGGGCGGCAAACTCCGACTACACC. Its protein is CASSPRAANSDYT. The full CDR3 protein reads CASSPRAANSDYTF.

By share of the sample, this clone is medium-sized. The gene names given are mouse names. The read ends 1 residue before the CDR3 terminus; that terminus is restored from the germline J gene. The chain links TRBV14 to TRBJ2-2; D is ambiguous. The CDR3 contains 14 residues. The V gene's germline CDR1 is SGHDT and CDR2 FRDEAV. The V and J ends lost 4 bases and 1 base respectively, with 8 bases between them. CDR3 sequence: CASSPTRNTGQLYF. CDR3 bases read: TGTGCCAGCAGTCCCACAAGAAACACCGGGCAGCTCTAC.

As regards this clone: Genes and germline are mouse. Read data end 1 residue before the CDR3 end; the end is taken from the germline J gene. J is TRBJ1-4 and V is TRBV12-1; weak D call: TRBD1 (6 bases). Germline V gene sequence: CDR1 SGHSN, CDR2 HYEKVE. The CDR3 is 14 amino acids. Trimming pared 4 bases from V and 7 bases from J, leaving 15 bases between. The DNA read from the CDR3 is TGTGCCAGCTCCTCGGGGGGGGCGGGCGAAAGATTATTT. Translation: CASSSGGAGERLF. The whole CDR3 sequence is CASSSGGAGERLFF.

Only a few counts were recorded for this clone. The gene names given are mouse names. The read is 1 residue too short to cover the CDR3 end, so that end is filled in from the germline J gene. The chain carries TRBV23 and TRBJ2-5. The germline CDR1 and CDR2 sequences are KGHTA and FQNQQP. The CDR3 has 15 residues. CDR3 DNA (partial): TGCTCCAGCAGTCAATCGCGAGGGAGGCAAGACACCCAGTAC. Translated, it gives CSSSQSRGRQDTQY. The entire CDR3 protein is CSSSQSRGRQDTQYF.

This clone is a singleton in its sample. Any gene name here is a mouse gene name. The CDR3 end is not reached by the read, which stops 1 residue before it; the germline J gene fills it in. The chain couples TRBV3 to TRBJ1-1; 10 bases align to TRBD1. The CDR3 contains 13 residues. Per the germline V gene, CDR1 is SNHLY and CDR2 is FYNGKV (reference sequence). With V trimmed by 5 bases and J by 7 bases, 4 bases remained unmatched. The CDR3 spells CASSPDRGREVFF. The CDR3 DNA, read in part, is TGTGCCAGCAGCCCTGACAGGGGGCGAGAAGTCTTC.

Concerning this clone: Mouse gene names and germline throughout. The CDR3 extends 1 residue past the end of the read, so its final part is completed from the germline J gene. V and J are TRBV12-1 and TRBJ2-7, with unresolved D. V shed 0 bases and J shed 4 bases, with 12 bases lying between them. CDR1 and CDR2 (germline): SGHSN, HYEKVE. This CDR3 contains 14 residues. CDR3 DNA (partial): TGTGCCAGCTCTCTCGAAGGTGGGCAGTATGAACAGTAC. Amino acid sequence: CASSLEGGQYEQY. The whole CDR3 protein is CASSLEGGQYEQYF.

As for this clone: The gene symbols are mouse symbols. Coverage ceases 1 residue before the CDR3 finishes, and the germline J gene fills in the end. The chain links TRBV26 to TRBJ1-1; TRBD1 aligns across 7 bases. This CDR3 comprises 13 residues. The J segment lost 3 bases and the V segment lost 4 bases, leaving 2 bases of the junction unmatched. The germline gives CDR1 KGHPV, CDR2 FQNQEV (reference sequence). CDR3 in amino acids: CASSRTGDTEVFF. CDR3 bases read: TGTGCCAGCAGTCGGACAGGTGACACAGAAGTCTTC.

A few counts support this clone. Gene names follow the mouse nomenclature. The CDR3 end is not reached by the read, which stops 1 residue before it; the germline J gene fills it in. The chain combines TRBV3 with TRBJ2-7; TRBD1 aligns across 7 bases. From germline, CDR1 is SNHLY and CDR2 FYNGKV (reference sequence). With V trimmed by 2 bases and J by 2 bases, 0 bases remained unmatched. This CDR3 spans 13 amino acids. The sequenced CDR3 bases are TGTGCCAGCAGCTTACAGGGGGCCTATGAACAGTAC. It translates to CASSLQGAYEQY. The entire CDR3 is CASSLQGAYEQYF.

Notes on this clone: Gene names and germline match the mouse. The read finishes 1 residue shy of the CDR3 end, and the germline J gene is used to complete it. The chain employs TRBV17 and TRBJ1-2, with D possibly being TRBD1 (6 bases). The germline V and J ends were trimmed by 0 bases and 0 bases, with 8 bases remaining between them. Per germline, CDR1 MNHDT and CDR2 YYDKIL. The CDR3 is made up of 15 amino acids. Partial CDR3 DNA: TGTGCTAGCAGTAGAGATGGGGGCGCAAACTCCGACTACACC. Protein product: CASSRDGGANSDYT. In full, the CDR3 reads CASSRDGGANSDYTF. Filled out from reference TRBV17 and TRBJ1-2, the complete variable domain reads DTTVKQNPRYKLARVGKPVNLICSQTMNHDTMYWYQKKPNQAPKLLLFYYDKILNREADTFEKFQSSRPNNSFCSLYIGSAGLEYSAMYLCASSRDGGANSDYTFGSGTRLLVI.

With regard to this clone: The genes are named according to mouse. The CDR3 sequence is CAWSPLGSNSDYTF. The sequenced part of the CDR3 DNA is TGTGCCTGGAGTCCATTGGGATCAAACTCCGACTACACC. The V and J genes are TRBV31 and TRBJ1-2; D uncertain. The read ends 1 residue early relative to the CDR3; the germline J gene fills the gap. The CDR3 extends over 14 amino acids. CDR1 is GKSSPN, CDR2 SITVG, per germline. The germline V and J ends were trimmed by 1 base and 0 bases, with 9 bases remaining between them.

Comments on this clone: Gene and germline names: mouse. The CDR3 extends 1 residue past the end of the read, so its final part is completed from the germline J gene. The V and J genes are TRBV3 and TRBJ2-5; 10 nucleotides agree with TRBD2. This CDR3 region has 15 residues. J lost 5 bases, V lost 0 bases, and 2 bases had no gene match. Germline V lookup: CDR1 SNHLY, CDR2 FYNGKV (reference sequence). CDR3 sequence reads: CASSLATGGGDTQYF. The CDR3 bases that were read are TGTGCCAGCAGCTTAGCCACTGGGGGGGGAGACACCCAGTAC.

This clone was seen a handful of times. The listed genes are named as in mouse. The observed sequence ends 1 residue before the CDR3 terminus, with the missing tail filled in from the germline J gene. This chain links TRBV23 with TRBJ1-1; the table's D gene call, TRBD1, was not cross checked with the DNA. Germline V gene data show CDR1 as KGHTA and CDR2 as FQNQQP. This CDR3 is built from 11 residues. The sequenced part of the CDR3 DNA is TGCTCCAGCAGTCACCAGGGGGAAGTCTTC. It specifies CSSSHQGEVF. The whole CDR3 is CSSSHQGEVFF.

This clone has only one observation. All gene names here are mouse names. Read sequence stops 1 residue before the CDR3 end, and the germline J gene provides the missing end. The chain is built from TRBV12-2 and TRBJ2-3, with unresolved D. The CDR3 totals 16 residues. Trimming cost V 2 bases and J 0 bases, with 14 bases left between them. From germline, CDR1 is SGHLS and CDR2 HYDKME. The CDR3 DNA, read in part, is TGTGCCAGCTCTCCATTCTTGACAACTAGTGCAGAAACGCTGTAT. Its protein product is CASSPFLTTSAETLY. In full, the CDR3 reads CASSPFLTTSAETLYF. Drawing the rest from reference TRBV12-2 and TRBJ2-3, the complete variable domain is NSGVVQSPRYIIKGKGERSILKCIPISGHLSVAWYQQTQGQELKFFIQHYDKMERDKGNLPSRFSVQQFDDYHSEMNMSALELEDSAVYFCASSPFLTTSAETLYFGSGTRLTVL.

For this clone: Gene names are mouse gene names. The DNA ends 1 residue before the CDR3 does, and the rest of the CDR3 is filled in from the germline J gene. This chain connects TRBV16 to TRBJ2-4; the match to TRBD2 covers 9 bases. This CDR3 is 14 amino acids long. The germline CDR1 and CDR2 sequences are SGHSA and FRNQAP. V lost 5 bases and J lost 7; bases outside the gene matches: 7. The CDR3 spells CASSRGGAPDTLYF. The DNA read from the CDR3 is TGTGCAAGCAGCCGTGGGGGGGCGCCGGACACCTTGTAC.

The sample holds a few counts of this clone. Genes and germline come from the mouse. The CDR3 end lies 1 residue beyond the end of the read and is filled in from the germline J gene. This chain uses TRBV26 with TRBJ2-7, with 8 bases matching TRBD2. This CDR3 spans 14 amino acids. In germline, CDR1 is KGHPV, CDR2 FQNQEV (reference sequence). J lost 0 bases, V lost 3 bases, and 1 base had no gene match. The CDR3 bases that were read are TGTGCCAGCAGTCTACTGGGGGACTCCTATGAACAGTAC. Translated: CASSLLGDSYEQY. The CDR3 as a whole reads CASSLLGDSYEQYF.

Of note for this clone: The gene symbols are mouse symbols. The read ends 1 residue early relative to the CDR3; the germline J gene fills the gap. The chain has TRBV16 and TRBJ2-7, with no clear D. Trimming stripped 1 base from V and 4 bases from J, with 5 bases between. The CDR3 has 12 residues. Per germline, CDR1 SGHSA and CDR2 FRNQAP. The sequenced CDR3 bases are TGTGCAAGCAGCTTAGCACAATATGAACAGTAC. Its translation: CASSLAQYEQY. The entire CDR3 protein is CASSLAQYEQYF. Complete variable domain (other parts from reference TRBV16 and TRBJ2-7): NAGVIQTPRHKVTGKGQEATLWCEPISGHSAVFWYRQTIVQGLEFLTYFRNQAPIDDSGMPKERFSAQMPNQSHSTLKIQSTQPQDSAVYLCASSLAQYEQYFGPGTRLTVL.

Points on this clone: Gene and germline names: mouse. The read halts 1 residue ahead of the CDR3 end, with the missing end drawn from the germline J gene. The chain recombines TRBV12-2 with TRBJ2-3; D is unresolved. The CDR3 has 13 amino acids. Trimming took off 0 bases at V and 3 bases at J, with 6 bases between the two ends. Germline V CDR1 and CDR2: SGHLS, HYDKME. The CDR3 loop is CASSLAGAETLYF. The DNA read from the CDR3 is TGTGCCAGCTCTCTCGCGGGGGCAGAAACGCTGTAT. Full variable domain (remainder filled in from reference TRBV12-2 and TRBJ2-3): NSGVVQSPRYIIKGKGERSILKCIPISGHLSVAWYQQTQGQELKFFIQHYDKMERDKGNLPSRFSVQQFDDYHSEMNMSALELEDSAVYFCASSLAGAETLYFGSGTRLTVL.

Concerning this clone itself: Gene names follow the mouse nomenclature. The read halts 1 residue ahead of the CDR3 end, with the missing end drawn from the germline J gene. The V gene is TRBV12-1, the J gene TRBJ1-4, with 10 bases that match TRBD1. This CDR3 has 15 amino acids. V shed 0 bases and J 6 bases; nucleotides not matched to a gene: 3. The germline V gene has CDR1 SGHSN and CDR2 HYEKVE. The sequenced part of the CDR3 DNA is TGTGCCAGCTCTCTCGGGACAGGGGCCCACGAAAGATTATTT. Translated: CASSLGTGAHERLF. The whole CDR3 sequence reads CASSLGTGAHERLFF.

This clone was recorded a few times. All gene names here are mouse names. Read coverage stops 1 residue before the CDR3 terminus; the germline J gene supplies the remainder. The chain couples TRBV16 to TRBJ1-3; tentative D call: TRBD1 (6 bases). V was trimmed by 2 bases and J by 3 bases, leaving 11 bases between them. Germline CDR1 is SGHSA and CDR2 is FRNQAP. This CDR3 region has 15 residues. The CDR3 bases that were read are TGTGCAAGCAGCTTAAGCAGGGGAGGTGGAAATACGCTCTAT. Encoded protein: CASSLSRGGGNTLY. The entire CDR3 reads CASSLSRGGGNTLYF.

Remarks on this clone: Gene names and germline refer to mouse. The read ends 1 residue shy of where the CDR3 ends; the end is completed using the germline J gene. This sequence joins TRBV16 and TRBJ2-7; the match to TRBD2 covers 8 bases. The CDR3 length is 15 residues. Trimming removed 5 bases from V and 0 bases from J; junction bases left unmatched: 6. Looked up from germline, CDR1 is SGHSA and CDR2 is FRNQAP. The sequenced part of the CDR3 DNA is TGTGCAAGCAGCCTGGCTGGGGGGAGCTCCTATGAACAGTAC. As protein: CASSLAGGSSYEQY. The CDR3 reads in full as CASSLAGGSSYEQYF.

A remark on this clone: Genes and germline are mouse. Read data end 1 residue before the CDR3 end; the end is taken from the germline J gene. This chain links TRBV12-1 with TRBJ2-5; 8 nucleotides match TRBD1. CDR1 and CDR2 (germline): SGHSN, HYEKVE. The CDR3 sequence is 14 residues long. The J segment lost 6 bases and the V segment lost 0 bases, leaving 4 bases of the junction unmatched. CDR3 DNA (partial): TGTGCCAGCTCTCTCGCGACAGGGGACGACACCCAGTAC. Its protein product is CASSLATGDDTQY. The whole CDR3 sequence is CASSLATGDDTQYF.